Below, 20 T cell receptor beta chains from the same sample are listed, as sequenced in a study of blood T cell repertoires in COVID-19. The protocol was immunoSEQ multiplex PCR, while the TCRdb copy is restricted to in-frame clones and leaves out a portion. The sample lists approximately 350,000 clones; more than 70% were seen once. Material: peripheral blood. These receptor sequences come from a man aged 25 to 40 with active or convalescent COVID-19.

The CDR3 sequence is CASSTSNDQGKLFF. The CDR3 DNA follows: TGTGCCAGTAGTACCTCAAACGATCAGGGGAAACTGTTTTTT. The V gene is TRBV19, the J gene TRBJ1-4; tentative D call: TRBD1 (6 bases). The CDR3 loop spans 14 amino acids. V lost 4 bases and J 11 bases, leaving 17 bases between the germline ends. Per the germline V gene, CDR1 is LNHDA and CDR2 is SQIVND (reference sequence).

The CDR3 reads CASSQLGRQQAGELFF. In DNA, the CDR3 is TGTGCCAGCAGCCAACTCGGGCGCCAACAGGCCGGGGAGCTGTTTTTT. This sequence joins TRBV4-2 and TRBJ2-2; D might be TRBD1 (5 bases). In germline, CDR1 is LGHNA, CDR2 YNFKEQ. The CDR3 contains 16 residues. Trimming removed 2 bases at V and 6 bases at J, with 16 bases between.

This clone has just one count. This rearrangement joins TRBV29-1 to TRBJ1-2; no clear D. With 3 bases removed from V and 0 bases from J, the gap between germline ends came to 8 bases. There are 13 residues in the CDR3. Per germline, CDR1 SQVTM and CDR2 ANQGSEA. The CDR3 nucleotides read TGCAGCGTTGATCCCAGATCTAACTATGGCTACACCTTC. Translation: CSVDPRSNYGYTF.

The chain has TRBV2 and TRBJ2-3, with D maybe TRBD2 (5 bases). This CDR3 is 13 amino acids long. Per germline, CDR1 SNHLY and CDR2 FYNNEI. The V and J ends lost 9 bases and 2 bases respectively, with 12 bases between them. The CDR3 protein is CARSLEVTDTQYF. CDR3 DNA sequence: TGTGCCAGAAGTCTGGAGGTCACAGATACGCAGTATTTT.

This chain's CDR3 is CASSPDSNYRLLTDYGYTF. The CDR3 DNA sequence: TGTGCCAGCAGTCCCGACTCAAACTACAGGCTGCTAACTGACTATGGCTACACCTTC. This chain joins TRBV27 and TRBJ1-2; tentatively, D is TRBD1 (5 bases). The ends were cut back, 5 bases at V and 3 bases at J, with 28 bases in the middle. The CDR3 has 19 residues. The germline V gene encodes CDR1 MNHEY and CDR2 SMNVEV (reference sequence).

The count of this clone is one. CDR3 region: CASSLQGQQAGANVLTF. In DNA, the CDR3 is TGCGCCAGCAGCCTGCAGGGACAGCAAGCTGGGGCCAACGTCCTGACTTTC. V is TRBV5-1 and J is TRBJ2-6, with TRBD1 identical over 7 bases. In germline, CDR1 is SGHRS, CDR2 YFSETQ. The CDR3 runs to 17 residues. With V trimmed by 4 bases and J by 2 bases, 9 bases remained unmatched.

The gene calls are TRBV19 and TRBJ2-2; 10 bases align to TRBD1. The germline V gene has CDR1 LNHDA and CDR2 SQIVND (reference sequence). Germline trimming cut 5 bases from V and 1 base from J; bases unmatched to any gene: 1. The CDR3 spans 15 residues. The CDR3 DNA reads TGTGCCAGTAGTGACAGGGGGCGGAACACCGGGGAGCTGTTTTTT. It is translated as CASSDRGRNTGELFF.

The chain has TRBV7-6 and TRBJ2-7; D possibly corresponds to TRBD2 (6 bases). Per germline, CDR1 SGHVS and CDR2 FNYEAQ. The CDR3 length is 15 residues. The V gene lost 3 bases and the J gene lost 4 bases, with 16 bases spanning the gap. The CDR3 protein is CASSFSAGLLYEQYF. The CDR3 coding sequence is TGTGCCAGCAGCTTTTCAGCGGGCCTTTTATACGAGCAGTACTTC.

The chain uses TRBV5-1 and TRBJ1-5, with a tentative D call TRBD1 (5 bases). Germline CDR1 is SGHRS and CDR2 is YFSETQ. The CDR3 loop spans 15 amino acids. Trimming took off 4 bases at V and 4 bases at J, with 15 bases between the two ends. CDR3 amino acids: CASSPHDSKNQPQHF. The CDR3 DNA follows: TGCGCCAGCAGCCCCCATGACAGCAAGAATCAGCCCCAGCATTTT.

The rearrangement links TRBV11-2 to TRBJ2-5; a possible D gene is TRBD1 (5 bases). CDR3 size: 15 residues. Trimming removed 1 base at V and 4 bases at J, with 13 bases between. Germline V gene lookup returns CDR1 SGHAT and CDR2 FQNNGV. CDR3 DNA sequence: TGTGCCAGCAGCTTAGGTCCCACAGGCGGAGAGACCCAGTACTTC. It translates to CASSLGPTGGETQYF.

The chain has TRBV28 and TRBJ1-6; 8 bases align to TRBD1. Germline CDR1 is MDHEN and CDR2 is SYDVKM. The J segment lost 10 bases and the V segment lost 4 bases, leaving 6 bases of the junction unmatched. CDR3 length equals 14 residues. CDR3 residues: CASSSSGGHSPLHF. In DNA, the CDR3 is TGTGCCAGCAGTTCTTCAGGGGGCCACTCACCCCTCCACTTT. The whole variable domain, filled in from reference TRBV28 and TRBJ1-6, reads DVKVTQSSRYLVKRTGEKVFLECVQDMDHENMFWYRQDPGLGLRLIYFSYDVKMKEKGDIPEGYSVSREKKERFSLILESASTNQTSMYLCASSSSGGHSPLHFGNGTRLTVT.

This clone was counted once. The chain recombines TRBV7-8 with TRBJ2-7; 11 nucleotides agree with TRBD1. Trimming at V came to 4 bases and at J to 4 bases, leaving 3 bases not matched to a gene. CDR3 size: 14 residues. CDR1 is SGHVS and CDR2 is FQNEAQ in the germline V gene. CDR3 sequence: CASSSGTGGYEQYF. The CDR3 DNA reads TGTGCCAGCAGCTCCGGGACAGGGGGATACGAGCAGTACTTC.

The chain joins TRBV28 to TRBJ1-6; the match to TRBD1 covers 8 bases. There are 14 residues in the CDR3. CDR1 and CDR2 from the germline V gene are MDHEN and SYDVKM. With 3 bases clipped from V and 8 bases from J, the junction kept 3 bases outside the gene matches. The CDR3 here is CASSFGQGHSPLHF. CDR3 DNA sequence: TGTGCCAGCAGTTTCGGACAGGGACATTCACCCCTCCACTTT.

The genes are TRBV15 and TRBJ1-2, with unresolved D. V lost 0 bases and J 5 bases, leaving 10 bases between the germline ends. The CDR3 covers 14 residues. CDR1 LNHNV and CDR2 YYDKDF come from the germline V gene (reference sequence). The CDR3, as DNA: TGTGCCACCAGCAGAGACGGGAAACCTTATGGCTACACCTTC. This gives the protein CATSRDGKPYGYTF.

CDR3 in amino acids: CASSWAGGTYEQYF. In DNA, the CDR3 is TGTGCCAGCAGCTGGGCAGGGGGAACCTACGAGCAGTACTTC. The chain joins TRBV7-9 to TRBJ2-7, with 7 nucleotides matching TRBD1. The CDR3 spans 14 residues. The V and J ends lost 4 bases and 2 bases, in that order; junction bases with no gene match: 5. Germline V gene data show CDR1 as SEHNR and CDR2 as FQNEAQ (reference sequence).

This clone was detected only once. This chain joins TRBV12-3 or TRBV12-4 and TRBJ1-2; TRBD1 might be the D (5 bases). The V and J ends lost 5 bases and 2 bases respectively, with 9 bases between them. This CDR3 is built from 13 residues. CDR3 amino acids: CASSMGGNYGYTF. Here the CDR3 DNA reads TGTGCCAGCAGTATGGGGGGGAACTATGGCTACACCTTC.

V is TRBV28 and J is TRBJ2-6; D is uncertain. V was shortened by 2 bases and J by 0 bases, with 14 bases between the two germline ends. Germline assignment: CDR1 MDHEN and CDR2 SYDVKM. The CDR3 extends over 18 amino acids. The CDR3 reads CASSLGSQRTSGANVLTF. CDR3 in DNA: TGTGCCAGCAGTTTAGGTTCTCAGCGAACCTCTGGGGCCAACGTCCTGACTTTC.

The CDR3 loop reads CASSDTGDEPQHF. The CDR3 DNA follows: TGTGCCAGCAGTGACACAGGGGACGAGCCCCAGCATTTT. V gene TRBV6-1 combines with J gene TRBJ1-5; 7 bases align to TRBD1. This CDR3 comprises 13 residues. Germline V gene data show CDR1 as MNHNS and CDR2 as SASEGT. V shed 3 bases and J 8 bases; nucleotides not matched to a gene: 4.

This chain links TRBV7-2 with TRBJ2-3; weak D call: TRBD2 (6 bases). The CDR3 spans 13 residues. Per germline, CDR1 SGHTA and CDR2 FQGNSA. With 3 bases removed from V and 6 bases from J, the gap between germline ends came to 10 bases. For the CDR3, the DNA is TGTGCCAGCAGCTTTGCGGGGTACGATACGCAGTATTTT. Its protein product is CASSFAGYDTQYF.

The chain employs TRBV7-6 and TRBJ2-3, with 9 bases matching TRBD2. Germline CDR1 and CDR2: SGHVS and FNYEAQ. The CDR3 totals 19 residues. V lost 2 bases, J lost 3 bases, and 15 bases stayed unmatched. CDR3 DNA: TGTGCCAGCAGCTTAAGATTACATGCGGGAGGGCGGAGGACAGATACGCAGTATTTT. It yields the protein CASSLRLHAGGRRTDTQYF. Supplemented by reference TRBV7-6 and TRBJ2-3, the full variable domain reads GAGVSQSPRYKVTKRGQDVALRCDPISGHVSLYWYRQALGQGPEFLTYFNYEAQQDKSGLPNDRFSAERPEGSISTLTIQRTEQRDSAMYRCASSLRLHAGGRRTDTQYFGPGTRLTVL.